A single sample is the source of the 13 T cell receptor beta chains below, sequenced in a study of shared clonotypes between healthy human individuals. Some clones are missing from TCRdb's copy, which holds only in-frame ones; the method was immunoSEQ multiplex PCR. The profile shows over a million clones, about 75% of them singletons. The sequenced sample consisted of memory CD4+ T cells sorted from blood. As to subset: CD45RA-negative fraction. The receptor set was obtained from a man younger than 30 in good health.

This chain uses TRBV30 with TRBJ2-2; D is undetermined. CDR3 size: 11 residues. V was shortened by 5 bases and J by 4 bases, with 5 bases between the two germline ends. Germline assignment: CDR1 GTSNPN and CDR2 SVGIG (reference sequence). DNA of the CDR3: TGTGCCTGGGGTTTCACCGGGGAGCTGTTTTTT. This codes for CAWGFTGELFF. The whole variable domain, remainder taken from reference TRBV30 and TRBJ2-2, is SQTIHQWPATLVQPVGSPLSLECTVEGTSNPNLYWYRQAAGRGLQLLFYSVGIGQISSEVPQNLSASRPQDRQFILSSKKLLLSDSGFYLCAWGFTGELFFGEGSRLTVL.

This sequence joins TRBV28 and TRBJ1-1, with 10 bases that match TRBD1. Germline assignment: CDR1 MDHEN and CDR2 SYDVKM. Trimming at V came to 5 bases and at J to 1 base, leaving 10 bases not matched to a gene. The CDR3 covers 17 residues. CDR3 residues: CASSPLFGQGGNTEAFF. The CDR3 region has the DNA TGTGCCAGCAGTCCACTATTCGGACAGGGGGGGAACACTGAAGCTTTCTTT.

Turning to this clone: The sample has other DNA sequences that encode this CDR3 too. This chain uses TRBV5-4 with TRBJ2-5, with D perhaps TRBD2 (5 bases). Germline V gives CDR1 SGHNT, CDR2 YYREEE (reference sequence). The CDR3 loop spans 13 amino acids. Trimming cost V 0 bases and J 5 bases, with 8 bases left between them. The CDR3 is CASSLVGGETQYF. CDR3 coding DNA: TGTGCCAGCAGCTTGGTAGGCGGGGAGACCCAGTACTTC. Full variable domain (rest looked up from reference TRBV5-4 and TRBJ2-5): ETGVTQSPTHLIKTRGQQVTLRCSSQSGHNTVSWYQQALGQGPQFIFQYYREEENGRGNFPPRFSGLQFPNYSSELNVNALELDDSALYLCASSLVGGETQYFGPGTRLLVL.

The V call is TRBV5-1, the J call TRBJ1-6; weak D call: TRBD1 (5 bases). The CDR3 covers 14 residues. CDR1 and CDR2 from the germline V gene are SGHRS and YFSETQ. V gave up 2 bases and J gave up 8 bases, with 11 bases separating them. The CDR3 is CASSFGTSDSPLHF. CDR3 nucleotides: TGCGCCAGCAGCTTTGGGACGTCGGATTCACCCCTCCACTTT.

This rearrangement joins TRBV6-5 to TRBJ2-2; TRBD1 agrees at 7 bases. Germline values: CDR1 MNHEY, CDR2 SVGAGI. This CDR3 contains 15 residues. Unmatched junction bases numbered 8, after V lost 6 bases and J lost 4 bases. The CDR3 region has the DNA TGTGCCAGCAGCCGCGTGGCAGGGGGCACCGGGGAGCTGTTTTTT. It yields the protein CASSRVAGGTGELFF.

This chain uses TRBV6-5 with TRBJ2-2; no definite D call. This CDR3 is built from 13 residues. Germline V CDR1 and CDR2: MNHEY, SVGAGI. V was cut by 6 bases and J by 1 base, with 6 bases left in between. CDR3 nucleotide sequence: TGTGCCAGCAGGGCAGGGAACACCGGGGAGCTGTTTTTT. Amino acid sequence: CASRAGNTGELFF.

V gene TRBV23-1 combines with J gene TRBJ2-7, with D possibly being TRBD1 (5 bases). TRBV23-1 qualifies as an ORF whose function is uncertain. V was clipped by 0 bases and J by 4 bases, with 13 bases between them. This CDR3 comprises 15 residues. Here the CDR3 reads CASSQSPRDQYEQYF. The CDR3 bases are TGCGCCAGCAGTCAATCCCCCAGGGATCAATACGAGCAGTACTTC.

This clone came up once. The V call is TRBV19, the J call TRBJ2-7; D perhaps matches TRBD1 (5 bases). Germline lookup yields CDR1 LNHDA and CDR2 SQIVND (reference sequence). V lost 1 base, J lost 0 bases, and 19 bases lay in between. This CDR3 is built from 18 residues. This CDR3 is CASSIGLRQGIASYEQYF. Written as DNA, the CDR3 is TGTGCCAGTAGTATAGGGTTGAGGCAGGGAATAGCCTCCTACGAGCAGTACTTC.

The chain links TRBV6-6 to TRBJ2-3; maybe TRBD1 (6 bases). The V end was cut by 5 bases, the J end by 8 bases, with 11 bases between. Germline V gene lookup returns CDR1 MNHNY and CDR2 SVGAGI (reference sequence). This CDR3 region has 12 residues. The CDR3, as DNA: TGTGCCAGCAGTGGGGGCCAGGGTACGCAGTATTTT. Amino acid sequence: CASSGGQGTQYF.

V usage is TRBV4-1 and J usage is TRBJ1-2, with unresolved D. The CDR3 is 15 residues long. Germline CDR1 is MGHRA and CDR2 is YSYEKL. The V end was cut by 1 base, the J end by 3 bases, with 12 bases between. Written as DNA, the CDR3 is TGCGCCAGCAGCCAAGCGGAGGGCGACTACTATGGCTACACCTTC. This translates into CASSQAEGDYYGYTF.

The rearrangement joins TRBV5-4 to TRBJ1-6, with D unclear. Trimming took 4 bases from V and 7 from J, leaving 6 bases between them. Germline V lookup: CDR1 SGHNT, CDR2 YYREEE (reference sequence). This CDR3 contains 12 residues. The CDR3 DNA sequence: TGTGCCAGCAGCCTCCCCAATTCACCCCTCCACTTT. Translated: CASSLPNSPLHF.

This chain joins TRBV2 and TRBJ2-1, with 9 bases aligning to TRBD2. The germline V gene encodes CDR1 SNHLY and CDR2 FYNNEI. V gave up 6 bases and J gave up 6 bases; unmatched junction bases: 6. The CDR3 extends over 14 amino acids. CDR3 DNA sequence: TGTGCCAGCAGCGGGACTAGCTTTATCAATGAGCAGTTCTTC. It is translated as CASSGTSFINEQFF.

V is TRBV27 and J is TRBJ1-3; TRBD1 matches at 7 bases. In germline, CDR1 is MNHEY, CDR2 SMNVEV (reference sequence). The ends lost 7 bases at V and 4 bases at J; junction bases unmatched: 22. CDR3 length: 19 amino acids. The CDR3 loop is CASKKGQLTDRANGNTIYF. CDR3 coding DNA: TGTGCCAGCAAGAAAGGCCAATTAACTGACAGGGCAAACGGAAACACCATATATTTT.